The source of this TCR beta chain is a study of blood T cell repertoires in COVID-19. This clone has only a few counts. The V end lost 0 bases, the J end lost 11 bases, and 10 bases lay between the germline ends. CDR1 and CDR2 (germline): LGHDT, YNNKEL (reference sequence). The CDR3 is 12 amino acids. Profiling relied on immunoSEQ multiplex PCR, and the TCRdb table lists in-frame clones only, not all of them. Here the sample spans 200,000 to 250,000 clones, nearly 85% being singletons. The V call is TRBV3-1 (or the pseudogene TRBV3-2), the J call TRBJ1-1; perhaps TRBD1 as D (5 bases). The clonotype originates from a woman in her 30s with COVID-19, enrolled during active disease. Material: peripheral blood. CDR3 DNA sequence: TGTGCCAGCAGCCAAGACAGCAACAGGGCTTTCTTT. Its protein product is CASSQDSNRAFF.